Each of the 14 T cell receptor beta chains below was sequenced from the same sample in a study of blood T cell repertoires in COVID-19. Only in-frame clones appear in the TCRdb table, and some are missing; sequencing was by immunoSEQ multiplex PCR. The sample records about 100,000 clones, 65% to 90% being singletons. Sequencing used peripheral blood. The receptors were sampled from a man aged 80 or over with active or convalescent COVID-19.

The rearrangement joins TRBV19 to TRBJ2-1; 9 nucleotides align to TRBD2. The CDR3 consists of 16 residues. V shed 3 bases, J shed 4 bases, and the junction held 7 bases outside the gene matches. Germline-derived CDR1 and CDR2 are LNHDA and SQIVND (reference sequence). Written as DNA, the CDR3 is TGTGCCAGTAGTATTACGGCGACTAGCGGATACAATGAGCAGTTCTTC. Protein sequence: CASSITATSGYNEQFF.

V is TRBV15 and J is TRBJ1-5; D is unresolved. There are 16 residues in the CDR3. Germline V CDR1 and CDR2: LNHNV, YYDKDF (reference sequence). V was trimmed by 0 bases and J by 6 bases, leaving 15 bases between them. The CDR3 nucleotides read TGTGCCACCAGCAGAGATGGGTTTTCGGCGGTTCAGCCCCAGCATTTT. Translating it yields CATSRDGFSAVQPQHF.

The chain combines TRBV7-2 with TRBJ2-7; D gene unclear. Trimming removed 1 base at V and 6 bases at J, with 7 bases between. CDR1 is SGHTA, CDR2 FQGNSA, per germline. This CDR3 comprises 12 residues. For the CDR3, the DNA is TGTGCCAGCAGCTTAGACCGGGTCGAGCAGTACTTC. Residues: CASSLDRVEQYF.

The gene calls are TRBV30 and TRBJ2-1; 11 positions agree with TRBD2. V shed 2 bases and J 9 bases; nucleotides not matched to a gene: 15. This CDR3 region has 17 residues. From germline, CDR1 is GTSNPN and CDR2 SVGIG (reference sequence). CDR3 DNA sequence: TGTGCCTGGAGTACCCGACCGATACTAGCGGGAGCAACTGAGCAGTTCTTC. Its protein product is CAWSTRPILAGATEQFF.

V is TRBV30 and J is TRBJ1-1; no clear D. The CDR3 totals 13 residues. CDR1 is GTSNPN and CDR2 is SVGIG in the germline V gene (reference sequence). V dropped 2 bases and J dropped 1 base, with 8 bases sitting between them. In DNA, the CDR3 is TGTGCCTGGAGTATAGCGGCGAACACTGAAGCTTTCTTT. Its translation: CAWSIAANTEAFF.

The chain combines TRBV30 with TRBJ1-6; tentatively, D is TRBD1 (5 bases). Germline lookup yields CDR1 GTSNPN and CDR2 SVGIG (reference sequence). The V end was cut by 8 bases, the J end by 4 bases, with 12 bases between. This CDR3 comprises 13 residues. The CDR3 DNA reads as TGTGCCGGGGCTGACAGTTATAATTCACCCCTCCACTTT. Protein: CAGADSYNSPLHF.

This clone was counted many times. The identical CDR3 is also encoded by other nucleotide sequences in the sample. The gene calls are TRBV3-1 (or the pseudogene TRBV3-2) and TRBJ1-2; the match to TRBD1 covers 7 bases. The V segment lost 4 bases and the J segment 4 bases; nucleotides outside the gene matches: 6. The CDR3 is 14 residues long. Germline CDR1 reads LGHDT; CDR2 reads YNNKEL (reference sequence). The CDR3 sequence: CASSPRQGSYGYTF. Here the CDR3 DNA reads TGTGCCAGCAGCCCCCGACAGGGATCCTATGGCTACACCTTC.

The rearrangement links TRBV2 to TRBJ2-1, with 7 bases lining up with TRBD2. The trim removed 10 bases at V and 8 bases at J, leaving 17 bases unmatched. CDR1 and CDR2 from the germline V gene are SNHLY and FYNNEI. This CDR3 is 15 amino acids long. CDR3 protein: CATSTGGEGLDEQFF. The CDR3 DNA follows: TGTGCCACCTCCACTGGGGGGGAGGGCCTGGATGAGCAGTTCTTC. The whole variable domain, filled in from reference TRBV2 and TRBJ2-1, reads EPEVTQTPSHQVTQMGQEVILRCVPISNHLYFYWYRQILGQKVEFLVSFYNNEISEKSEIFDDQFSVERPDGSNFTLKIRSTKLEDSAMYFCATSTGGEGLDEQFFGPGTRLTVL.

This rearrangement joins TRBV5-1 to TRBJ2-7; 9 nucleotides agree with TRBD2. Germline CDR1 and CDR2: SGHRS and YFSETQ. The CDR3 loop spans 14 amino acids. V shed 4 bases and J 6 bases; nucleotides not matched to a gene: 8. DNA of the CDR3: TGCGCCAGCAGCCTACTGGGACTAGCCCTCGAGCAGTACTTC. Its translation is CASSLLGLALEQYF.

The chain joins TRBV5-8 to TRBJ2-7, with unresolved D. The CDR3 is made up of 15 amino acids. V dropped 6 bases and J dropped 6 bases, with 22 bases sitting between them. The germline V gene encodes CDR1 SGHTS and CDR2 YDEGEE. Here the CDR3 reads CASTHYERLVREQYF. Written as DNA, the CDR3 is TGTGCCAGCACCCATTACGAGAGGCTAGTTCGCGAGCAGTACTTC.

In this sample, this clone turned up once. This rearrangement joins TRBV2 to TRBJ2-3; TRBD2 matches 10 bases. J lost 1 base, V lost 6 bases, and 7 bases had no gene match. The CDR3 runs 16 residues. Germline V gene sequence: CDR1 SNHLY, CDR2 FYNNEI. The CDR3 loop reads CASSLGGTSGTDTQYF. In nucleotides, the CDR3 is TGTGCCAGCAGCCTAGGGGGGACTAGCGGCACAGATACGCAGTATTTT.

The chain carries TRBV4-2 and TRBJ1-4; TRBD1 might be the D (6 bases). This CDR3 comprises 16 residues. Germline V gives CDR1 LGHNA, CDR2 YNFKEQ. Trimming took 0 bases from V and 1 from J, leaving 9 bases between them. The CDR3 nucleotides read TGTGCCAGCAGCCAAGATGTCAGGGGAACTAATGAAAAACTGTTTTTT. It codes for CASSQDVRGTNEKLFF.

The chain links TRBV4-1 to TRBJ1-2, with D maybe TRBD1 (6 bases). The length of the CDR3 is 12 residues. Germline-derived CDR1 and CDR2 are MGHRA and YSYEKL. V lost 0 bases, J lost 14 bases, and 13 bases lay in between. The CDR3 here is CASSQDWTDRTF. In DNA form, the CDR3 reads TGCGCCAGCAGCCAAGACTGGACAGACAGGACCTTC.

The chain employs TRBV25-1 and TRBJ2-7; 9 bases line up with TRBD2. The CDR3 consists of 17 residues. CDR1 and CDR2 (germline): MGHDK, SYGVNS. J lost 4 bases, V lost 3 bases, and 13 bases had no gene match. For the CDR3, the DNA is TGTGCCAGCAGTGAGTCTCTTGGCGGGAGGGGGGCATACGAGCAGTACTTC. Its translation: CASSESLGGRGAYEQYF.